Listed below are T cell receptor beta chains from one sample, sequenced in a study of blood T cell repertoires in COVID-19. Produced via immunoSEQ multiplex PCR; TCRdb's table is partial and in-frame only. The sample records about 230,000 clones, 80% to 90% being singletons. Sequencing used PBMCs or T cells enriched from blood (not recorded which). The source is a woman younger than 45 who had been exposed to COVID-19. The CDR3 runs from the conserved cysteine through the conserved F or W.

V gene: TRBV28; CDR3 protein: CASSSSGRETGELFF
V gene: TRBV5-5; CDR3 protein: CASSLADGSNQPQHF
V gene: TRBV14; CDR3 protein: CASSHHRGLAGGKETQYF
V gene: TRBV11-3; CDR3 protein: CASSSSGGPREETQYF
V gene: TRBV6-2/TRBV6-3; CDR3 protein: CASSKPPRLAGGGEQYF
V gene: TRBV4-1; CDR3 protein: CASSQDGLRDTDGYTF
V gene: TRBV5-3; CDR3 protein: CARSLRQDEQYF
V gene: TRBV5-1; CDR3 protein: CASAREGETQYF
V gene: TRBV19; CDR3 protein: CASSAGQGRRAFF
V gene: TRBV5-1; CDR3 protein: CASSSERRQGNTGELFF